What follows describes a single T cell receptor (beta chain). These data originate in a study of blood T cell repertoires in COVID-19. On the study more broadly: The United States, Italy and Spain were the sources of the acute and convalescent COVID-19 samples. Nucleic acid was either cDNA or gDNA, and it came from T cells, B-cell-depleted T cells, or PBMCs.

Sequenced by immunoSEQ multiplex PCR; TCRdb stores in-frame clones only, minus some. This sample has some 190,000 clones; 81% occur once, and the top ten carry 9.5% to 11%. V shed 6 bases, J shed 3 bases, and the junction held 11 bases outside the gene matches. The CDR3 contains 16 residues. Germline-derived CDR1 and CDR2 are KGHSH and LQKENI. This TCR was recovered from a woman in her forties with COVID-19, enrolled during active disease. The sequenced sample was peripheral blood. This chain uses TRBV18 with TRBJ2-7; 10 bases fit TRBD2. CDR3 protein: CASSGGGLASYYEQYF. CDR3 in DNA: TGTGCCAGCTCGGGGGGGGGACTAGCGAGTTACTACGAGCAGTACTTC.